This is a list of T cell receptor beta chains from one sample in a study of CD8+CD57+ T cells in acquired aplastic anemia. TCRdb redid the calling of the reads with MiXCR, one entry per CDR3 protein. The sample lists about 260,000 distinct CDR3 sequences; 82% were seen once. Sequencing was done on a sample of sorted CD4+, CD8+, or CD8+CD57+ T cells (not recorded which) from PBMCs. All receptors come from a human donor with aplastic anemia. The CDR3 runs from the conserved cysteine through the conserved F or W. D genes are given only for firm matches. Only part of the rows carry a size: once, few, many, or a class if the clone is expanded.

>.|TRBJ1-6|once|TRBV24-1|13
TGTGCCACCAGTGTGGGAGATAATTCACCCCTCCACTTT
CATSVGDNSPLHF
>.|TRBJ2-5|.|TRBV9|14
TGTGCCACCAGCAGAGGCTGCGAGCAAGAGAACTATTACTTC
CATSRGCEQENYYF
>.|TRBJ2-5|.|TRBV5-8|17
TGTGCCAGCAGCTTGGAACTTCAAGACAGGTACCAAGAGACCCAGTACTTC
CASSLELQDRYQETQYF
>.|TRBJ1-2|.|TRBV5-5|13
TGTGCCAGCAGCGTCAGGAGCGATCCTGGCTACACCTTC
CASSVRSDPGYTF
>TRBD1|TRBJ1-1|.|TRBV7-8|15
TGTGCCAGCAGCTTAGATCTGACAGGGACAGCCGATTCTTTCTTT
CASSLDLTGTADSFF
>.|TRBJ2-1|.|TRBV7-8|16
TGTGCCAGCAGCTTAGCGGGAGGCCGCGATACGCAGGAGCAGTTCTTC
CASSLAGGRDTQEQFF
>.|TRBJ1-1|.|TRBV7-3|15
TGTGCCAGCAGCATGACTAGCGCGAGTGCAGATACGCAGTTCTTT
CASSMTSASADTQFF
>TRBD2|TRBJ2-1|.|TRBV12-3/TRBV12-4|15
TGTGCCAGCAGTTTGGGACTAGCGGGGGCCCGAAGGCGGTTCTTC
CASSLGLAGARRRFF
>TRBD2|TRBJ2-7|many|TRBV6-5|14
TGTGCCAGCAGTTACTCGCTGTTAGCGGGCGAGCAGTACTTC
CASSYSLLAGEQYF
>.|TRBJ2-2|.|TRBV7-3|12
TGTGCCAGCAGCTTAGTAGCCGGTCCGCTGTTTTTT
CASSLVAGPLFF
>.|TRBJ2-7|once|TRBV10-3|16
TGTGCCAGCAGTTACGGGGAAGGTGGACGAGCTTATGAGCAGTACTTC
CASSYGEGGRAYEQYF
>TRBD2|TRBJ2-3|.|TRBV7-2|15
TGCGCCAGCAGCTTAGCGGGGGGTCACGCAGATACGCAGTATTTT
CASSLAGGHADTQYF
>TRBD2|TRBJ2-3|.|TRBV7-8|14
TGTGCCAGCAGCTTCGCGGGAGGGGACAGTTCGCAGTTTTTT
CASSFAGGDSSQFF
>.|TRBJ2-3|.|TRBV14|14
TGTGCCAGCAGCCAGGCCGGACGGACCCACGAGCAGTATTTT
CASSQAGRTHEQYF
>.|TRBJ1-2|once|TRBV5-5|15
TGTGCCAGTAGTCCCCAGGGCCGGTCAAACTATGGCTACACCTTC
CASSPQGRSNYGYTF
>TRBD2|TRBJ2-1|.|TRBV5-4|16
TGTGCCAGCAGGGTAGGGGGAGGCGGGGGGAGCGATGAGCAGTTCTTC
CASRVGGGGGSDEQFF
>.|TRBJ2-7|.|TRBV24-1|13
TGTGCCACCTTGGCATGGGACACCGGGGAGCAGTTCTTT
CATLAWDTGEQFF
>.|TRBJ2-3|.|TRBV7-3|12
TGTGCCAGCAGCGTTGATTCAGACACGACGTCTTTT
CASSVDSDTTSF
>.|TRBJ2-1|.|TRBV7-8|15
TGTGCCAGCAGCTTATCCCAAAGCTCCGATACTCAGTATTTCTTC
CASSLSQSSDTQYFF